This T cell receptor beta chain was sequenced during a study of blood T cell repertoires in COVID-19. About the study: From the United States, Italy and Spain came samples of acute and convalescent COVID-19. The analysed material was cDNA or gDNA that came from T cells, B-cell-depleted T cells, or PBMCs.

Germline V lookup: CDR1 PRHDT, CDR2 FYEKMQ (reference sequence). Deletions cut 3 bases from V and 2 bases from J, with 11 bases between. There are 15 residues in the CDR3. In the original processing: Estimated nucleated cell counts came from reference gene primer amplification. Assay used: immunoSEQ multiplex PCR; TCRdb lists only in-frame clones, some missing. Clonal size and the V and J genes are those of that table, whereas D and trimming came from the DNA. The sample contains 90,000 to 140,000 clones, roughly 80% of which appear only once. The sequence derives from a woman in her seventies with acute or convalescent COVID-19. The genes are TRBV13 and TRBJ2-1; D perhaps matches TRBD2 (5 bases). The sequencing input was peripheral blood. The CDR3 nucleotides read TGTGCCAGCAGCTTGATGAGAGGGCCCTACAATGAGCAGTTCTTC. It codes for CASSLMRGPYNEQFF. The full variable domain, with the rest looked up from reference TRBV13 and TRBJ2-1, is AAGVIQSPRHLIKEKRETATLKCYPIPRHDTVYWYQQGPGQDPQFLISFYEKMQSDKGSIPDRFSAQQFSDYHSELNMSSLELGDSALYFCASSLMRGPYNEQFFGPGTRLTVL.